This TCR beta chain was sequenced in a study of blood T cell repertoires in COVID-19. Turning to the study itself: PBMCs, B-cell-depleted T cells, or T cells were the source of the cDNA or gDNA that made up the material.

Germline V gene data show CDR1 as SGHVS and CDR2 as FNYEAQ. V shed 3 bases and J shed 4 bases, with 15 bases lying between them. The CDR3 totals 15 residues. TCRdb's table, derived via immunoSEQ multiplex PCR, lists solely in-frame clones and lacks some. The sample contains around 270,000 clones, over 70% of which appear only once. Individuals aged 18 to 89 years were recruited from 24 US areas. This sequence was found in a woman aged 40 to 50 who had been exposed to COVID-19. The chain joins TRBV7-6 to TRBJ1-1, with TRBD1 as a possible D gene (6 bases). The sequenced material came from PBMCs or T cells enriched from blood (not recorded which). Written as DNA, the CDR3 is TGTGCCAGCAGCTTCCTAGGGGGGGCAGGCACTGAAGCTTTCTTT. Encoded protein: CASSFLGGAGTEAFF. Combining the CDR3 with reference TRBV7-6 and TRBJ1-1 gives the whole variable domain GAGVSQSPRYKVTKRGQDVALRCDPISGHVSLYWYRQALGQGPEFLTYFNYEAQQDKSGLPNDRFSAERPEGSISTLTIQRTEQRDSAMYRCASSFLGGAGTEAFFGQGTRLTVV.